This T cell receptor beta chain is from a study of blood T cells in healthy people across ages (dated by TCRdb to 2014 to 2015). With regard to the full study: In model experiments, roughly one uniquely barcoded TCR beta cDNA molecule per two T cells was captured by template switching. Donors of different ages were randomly distributed across sequencing lanes to avoid experimental bias. To track age-related changes in TCR beta repertoire diversity, the study relied on deep sequencing normalized with unique cDNA molecular identifiers. Four age groups were formed from the donors: young (average around 15 years), middle-aged (less than 40), aged (over 55) and long-lived (around 82). The study analyzed two additional independent replicas of 1 million unique cDNA reads from the same blood draw for two donors, one aged 18 to 30 and one aged 80 or older. Broader findings and caveats from the paper: Estimates of total diversity based on one million sequenced T cells were considered lower bounds and underestimates. Since profiling was done on bulk unsorted PBMCs, naive and antigen-experienced compartments could not be conclusively compared. Donor CMV infection status was unknown, potentially confounding age-related changes in expanded clonotypes. The long-lived group showed more naive CD4+ T cells, fewer expanded clones and increased TCR diversity than the aged group, suggesting age selection. Observed TCR beta diversity per million T cells fell roughly linearly with age, and a significant reduction was already apparent by age around 44. The percentage of naive T cells measured by flow cytometry correlated strongly with observed TCR beta diversity.

Systemically healthy Caucasian individuals from Russia, roughly 40 in total and aged about 6 to 100 years, were included as donors. Each donor gave ten milliliters of peripheral blood, collected into EDTA-treated Vacutainer tubes. Ficoll-Paque density-gradient centrifugation was used to isolate PBMCs, with at least 7 million obtained per sample. Trizol reagent was used to extract total RNA from the PBMCs, yielding at least 6 micrograms per sample. Naive CD45RAhigh/CD27high T cell percentages were measured by flow cytometry on a PBMC aliquot from every donor. Library preparation employed 5' RACE. Instrument on record: Illumina HiSeq 2500. The second PCR ran for about 6 to 12 cycles and used a J-beta primer mix along with a sample-barcoded 5' primer. A unique molecular identifier was introduced onto each TCR beta cDNA molecule by a template-switch 5' adaptor carrying 12 random nucleotides. Each sample yielded at least 3 million CDR3-containing paired-end reads. First-strand cDNA was synthesized from all RNA with the Mint cDNA synthesis kit, primed by a TRBC-specific oligonucleotide. All cDNA was treated with uracil-DNA glycosylase and then went through a first 18-cycle PCR with the universal primers M1SS and BC2_uni_R. Under the source paper's analysis protocol: Each sample was normalized by randomly selecting 1 million high-quality reads, each carrying a distinct molecular identifier. Reads sharing molecular identifiers were discarded rather than binned into consensus sequences. MiTCR, set to a Q25 quality threshold and the strictest error-elimination algorithm, was used for CDR3 identification, clonotype clustering and error correction. A nonparametric unseen species model with Euler transformation was used to estimate lower-bound total TCR beta diversity. TCRdb reanalyzed the raw reads on its own, using fastp at Q25 for trimming and MiXCR for clone calling, and kept in-frame beta chains. Entries that share a CDR3 protein sequence are merged under the most common genes and DNA. The V and J calls, along with clone size, are taken from TCRdb and not from the paper's own processing. The sample contains about a million distinct CDR3 sequences, around 48% of them found a single time. 13% of the sample comes from the top ten.

V gives up 6 bases and J gives up 2 bases, and the segment between their germline ends measures 14 bases. The CDR3 spans 14 residues, from the cysteine through the phenylalanine. CDR3 DNA only is kept here, 42 bases in frame from base 1. In the germline V gene, CDR1 corresponds to MDHEN and CDR2 to SYDVKM. A few counts support this clonotype. It lacks a known antigen. Base qualities are missing; no much larger clone stands one base away. Rearrangement joined TRBV28 to TRBJ2-7; the D gene cannot be resolved beyond TRBD1 or TRBD2, each matching 5 bases. Sequencing was performed on blood. The sequence was obtained from a man aged 25-45 years in good health. The nucleotide sequence is TGTGCCAGCAGCCTCGAGGGGCAGGCCTACGAGCAGTACTTC. Translation gives CASSLEGQAYEQYF.